What follows is one T cell receptor beta chain and its context. Ten or more counts support this clonotype. What this receptor recognizes is not known. Nothing much larger sits one base from this clone, and base qualities are not available. According to the germline V gene (reference sequence), CDR1 reads SEHNR and CDR2 reads FQNEAQ. From the cysteine through the phenylalanine, the CDR3 covers 15 amino acids. Here the CDR3 DNA is all that survives: 45 bases in frame from base 1. V ends up 5 bases short and J 9 bases short, with an unmatched junction base count of 13. Libraries were constructed by RACE. Reads for this sample came from a NextSeq 500. During library preparation, unique molecular identifiers were attached to individual cDNA molecules so that TCRs could be counted quantitatively and reproducibly. For the original study's pipeline: A median of about 87,000 TCRs per sample was observed, with a range of about 20,000 to 700,000. The Decombinator software suite was used to annotate the V, J and CDR3 of the TCR reads. For PS versus PT1 abundance plots, all samples were subsampled to the same number of TCRs (28,000). Expanded TCRs were defined as absent before sensitization and observed at least eight times at the 2-week time point. The raw public reads went through TCRdb reprocessing: fastp at Q25, MiXCR clone calling, in-frame beta chains kept. Every distinct CDR3 protein forms one entry, paired with its most common genes and DNA. The V and J calls were determined by TCRdb, not by the authors. The sample profile shows fewer than 45,000 distinct CDR3 sequences; less than 15% of them were found once. Approximately 1.9% of the sample is in the top ten clones.

The time point tag for this specimen amounts to: pre-sensitization, week 0. This sample's treatment or condition label indicates: therapeutic diphenylcyclopropenone sensitization with weekly scalp DPC. Total RNA was extracted from unfractionated whole blood collected in Tempus Blood RNA tubes. Blood at each patch-test visit was drawn before the patch test was applied. Eligible patients were aged 18 to 70, diagnosed with alopecia, deemed suitable for DPC therapy, and excluded if pregnant. This record comes from a study of human T cells and chemical hapten exposure (dated by TCRdb to about 2021). Notes on the research overall: For sensitization, 2% DPC in acetone was applied to a 2 cm by 2 cm area of upper inner arm skin. Libraries were combined into a pool for sequencing, and differences in TCR yield between samples came mainly from small differences in library volumes within the pool. For TCR sequencing, blood came from 25 to 35 alopecia patients at anywhere from one to four time points (pre-sensitization, 2, 6 and 24 weeks). Peripheral blood TCR repertoire changes were tracked in vivo in alopecia patients during primary and secondary sensitization to the hapten diphenylcyclopropenone (DPC). Most of the patients in the cohort were female, and the cohort covered alopecia areata with under or over 50% scalp involvement, alopecia totalis and alopecia universalis. Patient blood was sampled pre-sensitization (week 0) and at 2, 6 and about 24 weeks after DPC sensitization. For every blood RNA sample, sequencing covered both the TCR alpha and TCR beta chains. Throughout the roughly 26-week study period, patients were also given weekly therapeutic DPC doses on the scalp. Patch testing was done on the upper back using Finn chambers containing 0.01% DPC, and results were scored after 6 days according to International Contact Dermatitis Research Group standards. What the authors observed across the whole study: All patients had alopecia, a presumed autoimmune disease, so their immune response might differ from that of healthy individuals. Compared with pre-sensitization or healthy control sets, expanded TCRs formed significantly more large CDR3 similarity clusters, which is consistent with antigen-driven responses. Repeated subsampling changed both the strength of the expansion versus patch-test correlation and the threshold at which that correlation became significant. A positive correlation was found between the number of PT1 expanded TCRs and patch test score, with significance reached at thresholds 8, 16 and 32 but not 4. DPC sensitization did not change how many TCRs were above 1 in 1000 frequency, and no evidence was found of alterations in global repertoire structure.

The starting material was whole blood, obtained in connection with sensitization to the hapten diphenylcyclopropenone (DPC). The sequence is built from TRBV7-9 and TRBJ2-7; 10 bases in between match TRBD2. The origin of this receptor is a woman aged 40 to 50 with alopecia areata. Some clones in this sample may be carry-over from other donors' samples. In nucleotides, the sequence is TGTGCCAGCAGCCCAACGGGCCTAGCGGGAGCGGTGCAGTACTTC. Its protein reads: CASSPTGLAGAVQYF.